In this sample, the clone carrying this T cell receptor (beta chain) turned up once. In the authors' methods: Reference gene primer amplification gave nucleated cell count estimates. The protocol was immunoSEQ multiplex PCR, while the TCRdb copy is restricted to in-frame clones and leaves out a portion. D and trimming come from the DNA, and the V and J calls and clone size come from that table. The sample contains tens of thousands of clones, about 90% of which appear only once. This sample stems from a study of blood T cell repertoires in COVID-19. About the study: Donors in the United States, Italy and Spain gave samples during acute or convalescent COVID-19. T cells, B-cell-depleted T cells, or PBMCs supplied cDNA or gDNA.

V was shortened by 7 bases and J by 9 bases, with 18 bases between the two germline ends. The CDR3 has 12 residues. Germline-derived CDR1 and CDR2 are SQVTM and ANQGSEA. This TCR came from a human donor in a cohort sampled during active COVID-19. The sequenced sample was peripheral blood. The V and J genes are TRBV29-1 and TRBJ1-2; TRBD1 is a possible D gene (5 bases). The CDR3 region is CSGLGDRGSYTF. The CDR3 nucleotides are TGCAGCGGCCTCGGGGACCGCGGGAGCTACACCTTC.